These 29 T cell receptor beta chains were all obtained from the same sample, sequenced in a study of cytomegalovirus exposure and HLA in healthy donors. Use of 60 Vbeta and 13 Jbeta primers characterized the PCR. Only in-frame clones appear in the TCRdb table, and some are missing; sequencing was by immunoSEQ multiplex PCR. This sample contains under 200,000 clones. The sample taken for sequencing was PBMCs. The receptors stem from a man between 25 and 39 years old in good health and CMV-seronegative.

Here the CDR3 reads CASSERRGTRAHF. CDR3 coding DNA: TGTGCCAGCAGCGAACGCCGCGGGACCCGAGCGCATTTT. The chain joins TRBV7-2 to TRBJ1-5; D may be TRBD1 (5 bases). This CDR3 is built from 13 residues. The germline CDR1 and CDR2 sequences are SGHTA and FQGNSA. V was pared by 5 bases and J by 15 bases, with 20 bases between. The full variable domain, with the rest looked up from reference TRBV7-2 and TRBJ1-5, is GAGVSQSPSNKVTEKGKDVELRCDPISGHTALYWYRQSLGQGLEFLIYFQGNSAPDKSGLPSDRFSAERTGGSVSTLTIQRTQQEDSAVYLCASSERRGTRAHFGDGTRLSIL.

This chain connects TRBV5-8 to TRBJ2-7, with 8 bases lining up with TRBD1. This CDR3 is built from 14 residues. Per the germline V gene, CDR1 is SGHTS and CDR2 is YDEGEE. J gave up 0 bases and V 5 bases, and 4 bases lay outside the gene matches. CDR3 sequence (DNA): TGTGCCAGCAGGCAGACAGGGGCCTCCTACGAGCAGTACTTC. This encodes CASRQTGASYEQYF.

J is TRBJ2-7 and V is TRBV27; D may be TRBD1 (6 bases). The germline V and J ends were trimmed by 5 bases and 2 bases, with 19 bases remaining between them. Germline V gene lookup returns CDR1 MNHEY and CDR2 SMNVEV (reference sequence). This CDR3 has 16 amino acids. CDR3 amino acids: CASSPPSAQGTYEQYF. The CDR3 DNA sequence: TGTGCCAGCAGTCCCCCGTCCGCCCAGGGGACCTACGAGCAGTACTTC.

The chain couples TRBV10-1 to TRBJ2-2; D unclear. V gave up 0 bases and J gave up 1 base, with 6 bases separating them. Per the germline V gene, CDR1 is WNHNN and CDR2 is SYGVQD (reference sequence). The CDR3 is 15 residues long. The CDR3 protein is CASSESPWNTGELFF. CDR3 bases: TGCGCCAGCAGTGAGTCTCCCTGGAACACCGGGGAGCTGTTTTTT.

This rearrangement joins TRBV5-6 to TRBJ1-4; D call uncertain. Between the trimmed V and J ends, which lost 0 bases and 8 bases, there was a span of 14 bases. The CDR3 covers 15 residues. Germline V gene lookup returns CDR1 SGHDT and CDR2 YYEEEE. This chain's CDR3 is CASSLGPSKEEKLFF. In nucleotides, the CDR3 is TGTGCCAGCAGCTTGGGCCCTTCAAAGGAGGAAAAACTGTTTTTT.

V is TRBV18 and J is TRBJ1-5, with D possibly TRBD1 on 6 matching bases. Trimming cost V 3 bases and J 0 bases, with 9 bases left between them. Per germline, CDR1 KGHSH and CDR2 LQKENI. The CDR3 extends over 15 amino acids. CDR3 loop: CASSPGTISNQPQHF. In DNA form, the CDR3 reads TGTGCCAGCTCACCTGGGACAATTAGCAATCAGCCCCAGCATTTT. The full variable domain, its missing parts supplied by reference TRBV18 and TRBJ1-5, is NAGVMQNPRHLVRRRGQEARLRCSPMKGHSHVYWYRQLPEEGLKFMVYLQKENIIDESGMPKERFSAEFPKEGPSILRIQQVVRGDSAAYFCASSPGTISNQPQHFGDGTRLSIL.

The genes are TRBV5-4 and TRBJ2-7; a weak D match, TRBD1 (6 bases). This CDR3 has 15 residues. The V gene's germline CDR1 is SGHNT and CDR2 YYREEE (reference sequence). With 4 bases removed from V and 0 bases from J, the gap between germline ends came to 14 bases. The CDR3, as DNA: TGTGCCAGCAGCAAAACAGGGTTGGCCTCCTACGAGCAGTACTTC. The encoded protein is CASSKTGLASYEQYF.

The rearrangement uses TRBV4-1 and TRBJ1-1; TRBD1 might be the D (6 bases). The V gene lost 0 bases and the J gene lost 4 bases, with 15 bases spanning the gap. Germline V CDR1 and CDR2: MGHRA, YSYEKL. The CDR3 is made up of 16 amino acids. The CDR3 spells CASSQDDRFGGTEAFF. DNA of the CDR3: TGCGCCAGCAGCCAAGACGACAGGTTTGGAGGCACTGAAGCTTTCTTT.

The genes are TRBV11-3 and TRBJ2-7; D ambiguous. The V and J ends lost 2 bases and 3 bases respectively, with 5 bases between them. CDR3 length: 12 amino acids. CDR1 and CDR2 (germline): SGHNT, YENEEA. The CDR3 DNA is TGTGCCAGCAGCTTAATGAGCTACGAGCAGTACTTC. The encoded protein is CASSLMSYEQYF.

The chain links TRBV7-9 to TRBJ2-7, with TRBD1 as a possible D gene (10 bases). The CDR3 totals 15 residues. CDR1 is SEHNR, CDR2 FQNEAQ, per germline (reference sequence). V gave up 10 bases and J gave up 0 bases, with 19 bases separating them. CDR3 bases: TGTGCCACGACAGGGGGCGGGAGGGCCTCCTACGAGCAGTACTTC. Translated: CATTGGGRASYEQYF.

The gene calls are TRBV25-1 and TRBJ1-4, with TRBD1 as a possible D gene (6 bases). Looked up from germline, CDR1 is MGHDK and CDR2 is SYGVNS. CDR3 size: 16 residues. V was clipped by 2 bases and J by 2 bases, with 12 bases between them. This CDR3 is CASSEPTGSTNEKLFF. The CDR3 DNA follows: TGTGCCAGCAGTGAACCCACAGGGTCGACTAATGAAAAACTGTTTTTT.

The CDR3 bases are TGTGCCAGCAGTGGGCAGGAAAGGACCCAGTACTTC. Translated, it gives CASSGQERTQYF. The chain has TRBV2 and TRBJ2-5; D call uncertain. Deletions cut 4 bases from V and 7 bases from J, with 10 bases between. Germline values: CDR1 SNHLY, CDR2 FYNNEI. The CDR3 consists of 12 residues.

This chain connects TRBV7-9 to TRBJ2-1; D might be TRBD2 (5 bases). The V end was cut by 2 bases, the J end by 0 bases, with 11 bases between. The CDR3 is made up of 16 amino acids. The V gene's germline CDR1 is SEHNR and CDR2 FQNEAQ (reference sequence). CDR3 sequence: CASSLRAVGSYNEQFF. The CDR3 nucleotides read TGTGCCAGCAGCTTAAGAGCGGTCGGCTCCTACAATGAGCAGTTCTTC.

This chain joins TRBV25-1 and TRBJ1-5; D ambiguous. Germline CDR1 and CDR2: MGHDK and SYGVNS. The CDR3 runs 15 residues. Trimming removed 2 bases at V and 1 base at J, with 9 bases between. CDR3: CASSEPGSSNQPQHF. CDR3 nucleotide sequence: TGTGCCAGCAGTGAACCGGGATCAAGCAATCAGCCCCAGCATTTT.

J is TRBJ1-2 and V is TRBV19; 9 bases are a match to TRBD1. Germline V lookup: CDR1 LNHDA, CDR2 SQIVND (reference sequence). This CDR3 is built from 16 residues. Trimming removed 9 bases from V and 1 base from J; junction bases left unmatched: 12. In nucleotides, the CDR3 is TGTGCCAGCACCCGAGGGGACAGGGACTTTAACTATGGCTACACCTTC. This encodes CASTRGDRDFNYGYTF.

The CDR3 region has the DNA TGTGCCTGGACCACGGGGGGCTTCTATGGCTACACCTTC. Encoded protein: CAWTTGGFYGYTF. The rearrangement joins TRBV30 to TRBJ1-2, with D perhaps matching TRBD1 (6 bases). The CDR3 has 13 residues. Trimming shortened V by 4 bases and J by 4 bases, and 13 bases separated the two germline ends. Looked up from germline, CDR1 is GTSNPN and CDR2 is SVGIG (reference sequence).

This chain connects TRBV4-2 to TRBJ2-7; D gene ambiguous. The CDR3 length is 15 residues. V was clipped by 0 bases and J by 3 bases, with 12 bases between them. CDR1 and CDR2 (germline): LGHNA, YNFKEQ. The CDR3 DNA follows: TGTGCCAGCAGCCAAGACCGGCTAGACCTCTACGAGCAGTACTTC. The encoded protein is CASSQDRLDLYEQYF.

V usage is TRBV6-1 and J usage is TRBJ2-6; possible D gene TRBD1, 6 bases. CDR3 length equals 15 residues. CDR1 MNHNS and CDR2 SASEGT come from the germline V gene. Trimming left V 6 bases short and J 1 base short, with 10 bases between. CDR3: CASREDRSGANVLTF. DNA of the CDR3: TGTGCCAGCAGAGAGGACAGATCTGGGGCCAACGTCCTGACTTTC.

The chain links TRBV7-6 to TRBJ1-5; tentative D call: TRBD1 (5 bases). CDR1 SGHVS and CDR2 FNYEAQ come from the germline V gene. CDR3 length: 17 residues. The V end was cut by 1 base, the J end by 1 base, with 14 bases between. The CDR3 region has the DNA TGTGCCAGCAGCTTAGGTTCGGGGGAAACCAGCAATCAGCCCCAGCATTTT. Protein: CASSLGSGETSNQPQHF.

The chain employs TRBV2 and TRBJ1-5; perhaps TRBD1 as D (5 bases). Trimming removed 8 bases at V and 0 bases at J, with 11 bases between. Germline V CDR1 and CDR2: SNHLY, FYNNEI. The CDR3 runs to 14 residues. The CDR3 DNA is TGTGCCAGCCTCCAGGGAAATAGCAATCAGCCCCAGCATTTT. Protein sequence: CASLQGNSNQPQHF.

This sequence joins TRBV6-5 and TRBJ1-1; D call uncertain. The CDR3 consists of 14 residues. Germline CDR1 MNHEY, CDR2 SVGAGI. Between the trimmed V and J ends, which lost 3 bases and 4 bases, there was a span of 12 bases. The CDR3 sequence: CASSYRRGFTEAFF. The CDR3 DNA sequence: TGTGCCAGCAGTTATAGACGGGGTTTCACTGAAGCTTTCTTT.

The genes are TRBV29-1 and TRBJ1-2; TRBD1 might be the D (6 bases). Per the germline V gene, CDR1 is SQVTM and CDR2 is ANQGSEA. There are 13 residues in the CDR3. V was shortened by 7 bases and J by 8 bases, with 20 bases between the two germline ends. The CDR3 bases are TGCAGCGGGACCGTGGGGGCAGGGGCCGGCTACACCTTC. Protein sequence: CSGTVGAGAGYTF.

The chain carries TRBV30 and TRBJ1-2; D is ambiguous. Trimming took 0 bases from V and 7 from J, leaving 12 bases between them. CDR3 length equals 13 residues. Germline V gives CDR1 GTSNPN, CDR2 SVGIG (reference sequence). The CDR3 region is CAWSVNLAGGYTF. The CDR3 nucleotides read TGTGCCTGGAGTGTTAACCTGGCGGGTGGCTACACCTTC.

The chain combines TRBV7-6 with TRBJ1-1; 7 nucleotides agree with TRBD1. V shed 2 bases and J 0 bases; nucleotides not matched to a gene: 3. From germline, CDR1 is SGHVS and CDR2 FNYEAQ. The CDR3 covers 15 residues. CDR3 DNA: TGTGCCAGCAGCTTATCGGGACAGATGAACACTGAAGCTTTCTTT. It is translated as CASSLSGQMNTEAFF.

The chain is built from TRBV19 and TRBJ2-7; 8 bases fit TRBD2. V trimming: 5 bases; J trimming: 0 bases; junction bases outside the gene matches: 6. The CDR3 has 15 residues. CDR1 is LNHDA and CDR2 is SQIVND in the germline V gene (reference sequence). The DNA for the CDR3 is TGTGCCAGTAGTCTTAGCGGGGACTCCTCCTACGAGCAGTACTTC. Protein: CASSLSGDSSYEQYF. Full variable domain (rest looked up from reference TRBV19 and TRBJ2-7): DGGITQSPKYLFRKEGQNVTLSCEQNLNHDAMYWYRQDPGQGLRLIYYSQIVNDFQKGDIAEGYSVSREKKESFPLTVTSAQKNPTAFYLCASSLSGDSSYEQYFGPGTRLTVT.

The V call is TRBV9, the J call TRBJ1-2, with 8 positions matching TRBD1. The CDR3 length is 17 residues. Germline CDR1 is SGDLS and CDR2 is YYNGEE. V lost 3 bases, J lost 0 bases, and 10 bases stayed unmatched. In nucleotides, the CDR3 is TGTGCCAGCAGCGGGCCGGGACAGGAGACGGCTAACTATGGCTACACCTTC. Its translation: CASSGPGQETANYGYTF.

This chain links TRBV4-3 with TRBJ1-4, with D possibly being TRBD1 (6 bases). CDR1 is LGHNA and CDR2 is YSLEER in the germline V gene. The CDR3 spans 17 residues. The V and J ends lost 3 bases and 2 bases respectively, with 16 bases between them. The CDR3 loop reads CASSHEITGITNEKLFF. For the CDR3, the DNA is TGCGCCAGCAGCCATGAAATTACAGGGATCACTAATGAAAAACTGTTTTTT.

This chain joins TRBV29-1 and TRBJ2-1, with 12 bases fitting TRBD2. Germline V gene lookup returns CDR1 SQVTM and CDR2 ANQGSEA. The V segment lost 7 bases and the J segment 2 bases; nucleotides outside the gene matches: 9. The CDR3 runs 16 residues. The CDR3 region has the DNA TGCAGCGCAAGACTAGCGGGAGCGCACACCTACAATGAGCAGTTCTTC. Translated: CSARLAGAHTYNEQFF.

A note on this clone: Other DNA sequences from this sample encode an identical CDR3 as well. This chain joins TRBV11-2 and TRBJ1-1; D possibly corresponds to TRBD1 (6 bases). Germline CDR1 SGHAT, CDR2 FQNNGV. CDR3 length: 14 residues. Trimming stripped 1 base from V and 1 base from J, with 7 bases between. Written as DNA, the CDR3 is TGTGCCAGCAGCTTAGTACAGGGGAACACTGAAGCTTTCTTT. Its translation is CASSLVQGNTEAFF.